This TCR beta chain was profiled in a study of shared clonotypes between healthy human individuals. The CDR3 has 12 residues. V was pared by 4 bases and J by 8 bases, with 4 bases of the junction left unmatched. Germline V CDR1 and CDR2: SNHLY, FYNNEI. TCRdb's table, derived via immunoSEQ multiplex PCR, lists solely in-frame clones and lacks some. The sample lists about 480,000 clones; about 79% were seen once. This TCR derives from a woman between 40 and 55 years old in good health. Some clones in this sample may be carry-over from other donors' samples. Input material: PBMCs. This chain uses TRBV2 with TRBJ1-2; 7 bases fit TRBD1. The CDR3 is CASSGDRVGYTF. The CDR3 coding sequence is TGTGCCAGCAGTGGAGACAGGGTCGGCTACACCTTC.